This paragraph reports one T cell receptor (beta chain). No antigen is known for it. This sample was included in a study of OX40 agonist ivuxolimab in advanced cancers. Overall study results and limits: CD8+ T cells showed, on average, more clonal expansion than CD4+ cells.

Libraries were prepared by immunoSEQ multiplex PCR; TCRdb keeps only in-frame clonotypes and omits some of them. The table has about 88,000 clones, 85% seen once; the top ten hold over 0.2%. Trimming left V 3 bases short and J 8 bases short, with 19 bases between. There are 16 residues in the CDR3. Germline-derived CDR1 and CDR2 are LNHDA and SQIVND (reference sequence). The receptor was derived from an adult with an advanced solid tumor such as melanoma, head and neck, liver or kidney cancer. The input for sequencing was CD4+ or CD8+ T cells sorted from blood, taken in a trial of the OX40 agonist ivuxolimab. The gene calls are TRBV19 and TRBJ1-4; perhaps TRBD1 as D (5 bases). CDR3 bases: TGTGCCAGTAGTATGGGAGGCGGCAGGGACTACGAAAAACTGTTTTTT. Translation gives CASSMGGGRDYEKLFF.